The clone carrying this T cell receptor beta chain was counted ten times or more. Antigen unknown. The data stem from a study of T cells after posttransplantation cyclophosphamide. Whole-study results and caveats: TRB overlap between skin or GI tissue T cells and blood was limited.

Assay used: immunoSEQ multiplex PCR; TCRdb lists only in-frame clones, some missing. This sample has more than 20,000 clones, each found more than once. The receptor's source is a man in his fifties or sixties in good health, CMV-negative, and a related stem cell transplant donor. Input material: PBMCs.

This CDR3 is CAWTRIGPYEQYF. In DNA form, the CDR3 reads TGTGCCTGGACGAGAATTGGGCCCTACGAGCAGTACTTC. The rearrangement links TRBV30 to TRBJ2-7; D uncertain. The CDR3 sequence is 13 residues long. Trimming removed 4 bases at V and 2 bases at J, with 12 bases between. Germline loops: CDR1 GTSNPN, CDR2 SVGIG (reference sequence).